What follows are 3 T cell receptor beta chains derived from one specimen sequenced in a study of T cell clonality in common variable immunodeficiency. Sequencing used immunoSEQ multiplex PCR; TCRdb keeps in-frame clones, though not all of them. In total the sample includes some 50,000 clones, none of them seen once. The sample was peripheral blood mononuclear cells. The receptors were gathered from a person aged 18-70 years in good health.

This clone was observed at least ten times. The covered CDR3 bases are TGCAGTGCTAGGCCCTTACAGGGGGCTTCACCC. Translated: CSARPLQGASP. The complete CDR3 sequence is CSARPLQGASPLHF. V gene TRBV20-1 combines with J gene TRBJ1-6; TRBD1 matches 9 bases. The read halts 3 residues ahead of the CDR3 end, with the missing end drawn from the germline J gene. Losses at the gene ends were 3 bases for V and 9 bases for J; bases not matched to a gene: 6. Germline CDR1 reads DFQATT; CDR2 reads SNEGSKA (reference sequence). The CDR3 length is 14 residues.

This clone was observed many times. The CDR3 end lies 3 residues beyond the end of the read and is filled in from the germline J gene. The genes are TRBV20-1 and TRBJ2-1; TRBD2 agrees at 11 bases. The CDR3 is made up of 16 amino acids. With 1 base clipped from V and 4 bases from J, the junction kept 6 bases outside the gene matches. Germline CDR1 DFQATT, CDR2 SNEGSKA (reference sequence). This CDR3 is CSARVTSGGFYNEQFF. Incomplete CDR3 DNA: TGCAGTGCTAGAGTAACTAGCGGGGGTTTTTACAATGAG.

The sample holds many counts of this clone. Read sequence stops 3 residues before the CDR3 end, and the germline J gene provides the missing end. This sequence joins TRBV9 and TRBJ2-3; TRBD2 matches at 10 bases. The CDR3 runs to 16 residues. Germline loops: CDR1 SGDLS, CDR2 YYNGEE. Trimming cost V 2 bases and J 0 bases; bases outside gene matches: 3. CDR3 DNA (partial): TGTGCCAGCAGCGTCCTGACTAGCGGGAGCACAGATACG. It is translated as CASSVLTSGSTDT. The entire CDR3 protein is CASSVLTSGSTDTQYF.